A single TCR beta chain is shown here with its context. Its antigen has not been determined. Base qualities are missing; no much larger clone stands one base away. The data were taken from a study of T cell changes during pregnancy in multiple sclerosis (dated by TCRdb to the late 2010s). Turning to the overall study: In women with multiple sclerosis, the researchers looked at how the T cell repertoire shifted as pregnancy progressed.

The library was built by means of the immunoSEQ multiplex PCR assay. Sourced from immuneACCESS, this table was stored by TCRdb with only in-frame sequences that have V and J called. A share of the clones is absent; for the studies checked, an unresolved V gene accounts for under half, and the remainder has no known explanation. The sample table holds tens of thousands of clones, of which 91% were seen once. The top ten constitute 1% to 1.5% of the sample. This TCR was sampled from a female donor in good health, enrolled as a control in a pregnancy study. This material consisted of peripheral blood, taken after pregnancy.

The DNA sequence is TGTGCCATCCTGGATTTTATTACAGGGGTTGGTGGCTACACCTTC. Its translation is CAILDFITGVGGYTF. This chain is built from TRBV10-3 and TRBJ1-2, and 7 bases in between align with TRBD1. Inclusive of the bounding cysteine and phenylalanine, the CDR3 is 15 residues long. The retained sequence is limited to the CDR3, 45 bases, with the frame set at the first base. The CDR1 and CDR2 encoded by the germline V gene are ENHRY and SYGVKD. At the junction V is shortened by 8 bases and J by 7 bases; bases outside the gene matches: 16.